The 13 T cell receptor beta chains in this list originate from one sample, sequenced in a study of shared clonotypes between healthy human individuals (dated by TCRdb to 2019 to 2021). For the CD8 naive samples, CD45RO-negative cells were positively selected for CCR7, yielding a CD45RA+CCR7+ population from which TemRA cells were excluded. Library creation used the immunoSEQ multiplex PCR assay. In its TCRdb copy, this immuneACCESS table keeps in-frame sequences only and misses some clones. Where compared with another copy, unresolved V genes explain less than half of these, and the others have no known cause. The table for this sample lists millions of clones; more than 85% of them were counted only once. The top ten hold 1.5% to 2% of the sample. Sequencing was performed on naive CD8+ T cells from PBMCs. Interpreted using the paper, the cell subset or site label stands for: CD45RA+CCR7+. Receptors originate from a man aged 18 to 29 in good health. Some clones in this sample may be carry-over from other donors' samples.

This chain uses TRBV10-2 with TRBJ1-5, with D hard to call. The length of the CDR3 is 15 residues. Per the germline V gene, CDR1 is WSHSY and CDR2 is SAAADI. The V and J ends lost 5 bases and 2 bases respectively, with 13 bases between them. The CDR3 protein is CASSTSRGGNQPQHF. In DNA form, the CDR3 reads TGCGCCAGCAGTACCTCGCGGGGAGGCAATCAGCCCCAGCATTTT.

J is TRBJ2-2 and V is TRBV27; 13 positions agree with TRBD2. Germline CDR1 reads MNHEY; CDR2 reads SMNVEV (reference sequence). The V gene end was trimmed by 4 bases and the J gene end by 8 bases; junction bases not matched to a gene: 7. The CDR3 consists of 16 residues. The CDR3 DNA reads TGTGCCAGCAGTTACGGGACTAGCGGGGCAAAAGGGGAGCTGTTTTTT. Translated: CASSYGTSGAKGELFF.

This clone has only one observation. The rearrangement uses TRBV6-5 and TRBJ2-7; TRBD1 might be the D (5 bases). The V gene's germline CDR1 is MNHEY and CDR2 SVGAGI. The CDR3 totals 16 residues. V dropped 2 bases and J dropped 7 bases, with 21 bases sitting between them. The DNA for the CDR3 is TGTGCCAGCAGTTACGAAGGTCAGGGATATTCGAGGGAGCAGTACTTC. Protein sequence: CASSYEGQGYSREQYF.

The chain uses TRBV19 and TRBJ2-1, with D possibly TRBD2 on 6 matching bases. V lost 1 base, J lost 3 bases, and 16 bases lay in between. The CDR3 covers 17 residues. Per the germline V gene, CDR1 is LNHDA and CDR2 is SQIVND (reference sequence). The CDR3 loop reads CASSIVSSGAGYNEQFF. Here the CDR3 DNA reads TGTGCCAGTAGTATAGTCTCGTCTGGAGCGGGCTACAATGAGCAGTTCTTC.

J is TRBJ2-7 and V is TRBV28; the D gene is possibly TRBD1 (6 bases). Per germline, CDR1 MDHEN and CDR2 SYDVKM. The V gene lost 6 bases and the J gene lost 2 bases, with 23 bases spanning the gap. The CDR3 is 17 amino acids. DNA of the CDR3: TGTGCCAGCAGCTTACCCGGACAGCCAACCTGGACCTACGAGCAGTACTTC. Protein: CASSLPGQPTWTYEQYF.

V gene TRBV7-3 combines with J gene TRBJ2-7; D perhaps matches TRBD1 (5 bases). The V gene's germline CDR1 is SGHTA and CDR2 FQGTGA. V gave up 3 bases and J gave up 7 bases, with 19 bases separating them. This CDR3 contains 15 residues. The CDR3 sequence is CASSLGRSPLREQYF. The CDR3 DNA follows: TGTGCCAGCAGCTTGGGGCGGTCTCCTCTGCGGGAGCAGTACTTC.

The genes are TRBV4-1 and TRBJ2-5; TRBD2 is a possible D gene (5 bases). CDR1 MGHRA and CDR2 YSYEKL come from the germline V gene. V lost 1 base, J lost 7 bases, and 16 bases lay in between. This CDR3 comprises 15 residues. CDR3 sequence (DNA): TGCGCCAGCAGCCAAGGAACGGGGTCCCAATGGACCCAGTACTTC. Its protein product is CASSQGTGSQWTQYF.

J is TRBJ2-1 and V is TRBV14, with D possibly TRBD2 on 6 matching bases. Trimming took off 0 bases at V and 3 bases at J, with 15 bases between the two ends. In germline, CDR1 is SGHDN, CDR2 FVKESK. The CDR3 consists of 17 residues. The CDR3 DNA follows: TGTGCCAGCAGCCAAGATCTGGGGGGAGGCTTCTACAATGAGCAGTTCTTC. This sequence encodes CASSQDLGGGFYNEQFF.

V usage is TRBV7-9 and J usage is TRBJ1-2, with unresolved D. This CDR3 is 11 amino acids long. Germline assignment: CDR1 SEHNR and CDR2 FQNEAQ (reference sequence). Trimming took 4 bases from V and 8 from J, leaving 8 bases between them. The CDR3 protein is CASSYGEGYTF. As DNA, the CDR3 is TGTGCCAGCAGCTATGGGGAGGGCTACACCTTC.

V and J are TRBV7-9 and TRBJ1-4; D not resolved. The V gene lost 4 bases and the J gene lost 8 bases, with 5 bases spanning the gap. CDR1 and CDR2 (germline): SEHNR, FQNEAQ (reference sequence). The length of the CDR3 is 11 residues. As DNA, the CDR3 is TGTGCCAGCAGCTACACGGAAAAACTGTTTTTT. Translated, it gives CASSYTEKLFF.

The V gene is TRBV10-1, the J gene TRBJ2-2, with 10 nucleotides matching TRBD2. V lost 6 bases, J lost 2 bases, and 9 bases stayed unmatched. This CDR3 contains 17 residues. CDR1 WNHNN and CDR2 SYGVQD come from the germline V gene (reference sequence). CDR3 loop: CASRASGSEINTGELFF. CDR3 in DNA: TGCGCCAGCAGGGCTAGCGGGAGCGAGATTAACACCGGGGAGCTGTTTTTT.

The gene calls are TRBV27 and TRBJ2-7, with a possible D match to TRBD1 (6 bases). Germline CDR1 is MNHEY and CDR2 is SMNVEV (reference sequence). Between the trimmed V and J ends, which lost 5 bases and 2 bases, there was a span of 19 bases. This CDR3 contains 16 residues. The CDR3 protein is CASSTFSGVHAYEQYF. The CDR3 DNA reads TGTGCCAGCAGTACATTCTCAGGGGTTCACGCCTACGAGCAGTACTTC.

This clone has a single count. This CDR3 reads CAWRPGTGWVTEAFF. The CDR3 nucleotides are TGTGCCTGGAGACCCGGGACAGGGTGGGTGACTGAAGCTTTCTTT. The gene calls are TRBV30 and TRBJ1-1; TRBD1 aligns across 9 bases. Unmatched junction bases numbered 10, after V lost 3 bases and J lost 5 bases. The germline V gene encodes CDR1 GTSNPN and CDR2 SVGIG (reference sequence). This CDR3 region has 15 residues. Complete variable domain (other parts from reference TRBV30 and TRBJ1-1): SQTIHQWPATLVQPVGSPLSLECTVEGTSNPNLYWYRQAAGRGLQLLFYSVGIGQISSEVPQNLSASRPQDRQFILSSKKLLLSDSGFYLCAWRPGTGWVTEAFFGQGTRLTVV.